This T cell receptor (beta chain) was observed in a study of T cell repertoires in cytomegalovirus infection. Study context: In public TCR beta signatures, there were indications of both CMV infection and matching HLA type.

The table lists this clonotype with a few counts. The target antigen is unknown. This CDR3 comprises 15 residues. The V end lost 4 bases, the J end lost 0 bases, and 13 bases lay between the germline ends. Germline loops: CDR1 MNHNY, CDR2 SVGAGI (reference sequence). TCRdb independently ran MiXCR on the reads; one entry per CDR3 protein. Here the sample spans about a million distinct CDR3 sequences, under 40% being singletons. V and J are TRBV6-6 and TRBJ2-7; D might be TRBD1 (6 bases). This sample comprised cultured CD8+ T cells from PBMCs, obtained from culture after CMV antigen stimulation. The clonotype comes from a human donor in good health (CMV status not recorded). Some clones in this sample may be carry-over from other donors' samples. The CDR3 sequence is CASSFSGESSYEQYF. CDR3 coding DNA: TGTGCCAGCAGTTTCTCAGGGGAAAGCTCCTACGAGCAGTACTTC.